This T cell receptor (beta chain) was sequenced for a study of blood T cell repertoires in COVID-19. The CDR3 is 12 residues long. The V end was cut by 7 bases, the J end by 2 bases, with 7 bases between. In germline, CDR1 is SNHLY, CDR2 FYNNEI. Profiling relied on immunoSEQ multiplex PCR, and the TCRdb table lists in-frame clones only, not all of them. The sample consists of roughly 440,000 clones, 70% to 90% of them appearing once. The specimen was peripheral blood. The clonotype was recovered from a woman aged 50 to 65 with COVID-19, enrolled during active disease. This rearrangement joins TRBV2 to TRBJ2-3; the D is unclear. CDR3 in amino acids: CASILNTDTQYF. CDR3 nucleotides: TGTGCCAGCATACTGAACACAGATACGCAGTATTTT.